Presented here are 28 T cell receptor beta chains from one specimen sequenced in a study of CD8+ T cells in alopecia areata. It was cDNA, reverse transcribed from extracted RNA, that served as the sequencing template. Using immunoSEQ multiplex PCR, the repertoire was profiled, and TCRdb retains in-frame clones only, with some absent. The sample presents about 270,000 clones, none singletons. Cell sorting was performed on pooled cutaneous lymph node cells with CD4, CD8alpha, NKG2D, NKG2ACE and other markers. The sample was CD4+ T cells sorted from a lymph node. These receptors came from a C3H/HeJ mouse with alopecia areata. For this mouse line, the MHC haplotype is H2-k.

A few counts support this clone. Gene names and germline refer to mouse. The CDR3 end falls 4 residues outside the read, so it is completed with the germline J gene. Different DNA sequences within this sample yield the same CDR3. This chain joins TRBV13-1 and TRBJ2-2, with TRBD1 matching over 7 bases. The CDR3 runs to 13 residues. CDR1 and CDR2 (germline): NSHNY, SYGAGN. Trimming at V came to 7 bases and at J to 2 bases, leaving 2 bases not matched to a gene. This CDR3 reads CASLDRNTGQLYF. Incomplete CDR3 DNA: TGTGCCAGCCTGGACAGGAACACCGGG.

This clone was detected a few times. All gene names here are mouse names. Coverage ceases 4 residues before the CDR3 finishes, and the germline J gene fills in the end. V and J are TRBV13-1 and TRBJ1-2; 8 bases match TRBD1. The CDR3 contains 13 residues. V shed 1 base and J 4 bases; nucleotides not matched to a gene: 0. CDR1 NSHNY and CDR2 SYGAGN come from the germline V gene. CDR3 DNA, as far as it was read: TGTGCCAGCAGTGATCAGGGGGCCTCC. This encodes CASSDQGAS. The whole CDR3 is CASSDQGASDYTF.

Notes on this clone: The listed genes are named as in mouse. The CDR3 goes on 4 residues after the read ends, and that part is filled in from the germline J gene. This chain links TRBV1 with TRBJ2-5; 7 positions match TRBD2. Per germline, CDR1 NSQYPW and CDR2 LRSPGD (reference sequence). The CDR3 runs to 14 residues. The sequenced CDR3 bases are TGCACCTGCAGTGCAGAGGGGGGGGTGGAC. This codes for CTCSAEGGVD. The complete CDR3 protein is CTCSAEGGVDTQYF. Variable domain in full (rest from reference TRBV1 and TRBJ2-5): VTLLEQNPRWRLVPRGQAVNLRCILKNSQYPWMSWYQQDLQKQLQWLFTLRSPGDKEVKSLPGADYLATRVTDTELRLQVANMSQGRTLYCTCSAEGGVDTQYFGPGTRLLVL.

This clone has only a few counts. Gene names denote mouse genes. Read sequence stops 4 residues before the CDR3 end, and the germline J gene provides the missing end. Other DNA variants within this sample encode the same CDR3. The chain recombines TRBV1 with TRBJ2-1, with 12 bases aligning to TRBD2. Trimming cost V 0 bases and J 3 bases; bases outside gene matches: 0. This CDR3 has 16 amino acids. Germline loops: CDR1 NSQYPW, CDR2 LRSPGD (reference sequence). Partial CDR3 DNA: TGCACCTGCAGTGCAGAGGGACTGGGGGGCTATGCT. It codes for CTCSAEGLGGYA. The whole CDR3 reads CTCSAEGLGGYAEQFF.

This clone was found a few times. Mouse names are used for the genes. Read coverage stops 4 residues before the CDR3 terminus; the germline J gene supplies the remainder. The rearrangement links TRBV1 to TRBJ1-1; possible D gene TRBD1, 6 bases. This CDR3 is built from 15 residues. From germline, CDR1 is NSQYPW and CDR2 LRSPGD (reference sequence). V shed 4 bases and J shed 0 bases, with 12 bases lying between them. This CDR3 reads CTCSDPGTTNTEVFF. The part of the CDR3 DNA that was read is TGCACCTGCAGTGACCCCGGGACAACAAACACA. Complete variable domain (other parts from reference TRBV1 and TRBJ1-1): VTLLEQNPRWRLVPRGQAVNLRCILKNSQYPWMSWYQQDLQKQLQWLFTLRSPGDKEVKSLPGADYLATRVTDTELRLQVANMSQGRTLYCTCSDPGTTNTEVFFGKGTRLTVV.

This clone has just a few counts. Gene names are the mouse ones. The CDR3 extends 4 residues past the end of the read, so its final part is completed from the germline J gene. The chain employs TRBV5 and TRBJ2-1; a weak D match, TRBD1 (6 bases). Looked up from germline, CDR1 is LGHNA and CDR2 is YNLKQL (reference sequence). V was clipped by 1 base and J by 5 bases, with 15 bases between them. The CDR3 is 16 amino acids. The sequenced part of the CDR3 DNA is TGTGCCAGCAGCCAAGGACGGCAGGGGCTGGATGCT. Its translation: CASSQGRQGLDA. The whole CDR3 protein is CASSQGRQGLDAEQFF.

Of note for this clone: Gene names and germline match the mouse. The read is 4 residues too short to cover the CDR3 end, so that end is filled in from the germline J gene. The chain has TRBV19 and TRBJ2-3, with 10 bases that match TRBD1. Per the germline V gene, CDR1 is FNHDT and CDR2 is SITEND (reference sequence). The CDR3 totals 15 residues. V lost 6 bases, J lost 3 bases, and 7 bases stayed unmatched. The DNA read from the CDR3 is TGTGCCAGCACCTCGGGACAGGGGAGGGCAGAA. As protein: CASTSGQGRAE. The whole CDR3 sequence is CASTSGQGRAETLYF.

As for this clone: Germline and genes here are mouse. The read falls 4 residues short of the CDR3 end, and the missing part is taken from the germline J gene. The gene calls are TRBV13-2 and TRBJ2-3; 11 nucleotides line up with TRBD1. Germline V lookup: CDR1 NNHNN, CDR2 SYGAGS (reference sequence). The ends lost 5 bases at V and 1 base at J; junction bases unmatched: 3. The CDR3 spans 15 residues. CDR3 loop: CASGDRGLGAETLYF. The DNA read from the CDR3 is TGTGCCAGCGGGGACAGGGGGCTTGGTGCAGAA.

This clone was seen only a few times. Gene names are mouse gene names. The sequenced CDR3 bases are TGTGCCAGCAGACAGGGGGCGCTGGATTCGCCC. This gives the protein CASRQGALDSP. In full, the CDR3 is CASRQGALDSPLYF. The J gene is TRBJ1-6, the V gene TRBV13-3; 9 bases agree with TRBD1. The DNA ends 3 residues before the CDR3 does, and the rest of the CDR3 is filled in from the germline J gene. TRBJ1-6 is labeled an ORF, and its function is uncertain. Germline V gene lookup returns CDR1 NNHDY and CDR2 SYVADS. The CDR3 is made up of 14 amino acids. The ends lost 5 bases at V and 8 bases at J; junction bases unmatched: 5.

As to this clone: Mouse germline and gene names are used. The CDR3 is cut off 4 residues early in the read; its end comes from the germline J gene. This chain uses TRBV19 with TRBJ2-7, with 10 positions matching TRBD2. CDR1 and CDR2 (germline): FNHDT, SITEND (reference sequence). This CDR3 spans 14 amino acids. The CDR3 loop is CASSIPWGGDEQYF. The DNA read from the CDR3 is TGTGCCAGCAGTATTCCCTGGGGGGGCGAT.

On this clone: Genes here carry mouse names. From the germline J gene comes the end of the CDR3, since the read stops 4 residues before it. At the DNA level, this CDR3 is encoded by other sequences in the same sample as well. The rearrangement links TRBV31 to TRBJ2-3; perhaps TRBD1 as D (5 bases). CDR3 length equals 13 residues. V lost 4 bases to trimming and J lost 0 bases, with 8 bases between them. In germline, CDR1 is GKSSPN, CDR2 SITVG. CDR3 sequence: CAWTGQSAETLYF. The DNA read from the CDR3 is TGTGCCTGGACCGGACAAAGTGCAGAA.

In this sample, this clone turned up many times. Gene names follow the mouse nomenclature. The CDR3 end is not reached by the read, which stops 4 residues before it; the germline J gene fills it in. This sample includes further DNA sequences coding for the same CDR3. This chain connects TRBV1 to TRBJ2-5, with a weak D call TRBD2 (6 bases). Between the trimmed V and J ends, which lost 0 bases and 3 bases, there was a span of 10 bases. The CDR3 runs 15 residues. Germline V gives CDR1 NSQYPW, CDR2 LRSPGD (reference sequence). The sequenced CDR3 bases are TGCACCTGCAGTGCAGATGGCGGGGGGCAAGAC. Protein: CTCSADGGGQD. The complete CDR3 reads CTCSADGGGQDTQYF. Using reference TRBV1 and TRBJ2-5 for the parts outside the CDR3, the full variable domain is VTLLEQNPRWRLVPRGQAVNLRCILKNSQYPWMSWYQQDLQKQLQWLFTLRSPGDKEVKSLPGADYLATRVTDTELRLQVANMSQGRTLYCTCSADGGGQDTQYFGPGTRLLVL.

This clone was found a few times. The gene symbols are mouse symbols. The CDR3 is cut off 4 residues early in the read; its end comes from the germline J gene. J is TRBJ2-1 and V is TRBV13-3, with a possible D match to TRBD2 (7 bases). Germline CDR1 reads NNHDY; CDR2 reads SYVADS. V lost 5 bases, J lost 4 bases, and 16 bases lay in between. The CDR3 is 15 residues long. Partial CDR3 DNA: TGTGCCAGCAGGGCCCCCCTGGGGGCATATGCT. Its protein product is CASRAPLGAYA. The whole CDR3 sequence is CASRAPLGAYAEQFF.

Concerning this clone itself: The gene names given are mouse names. The read comes to an end 4 residues before the CDR3 does, leaving the germline J gene to fill in the end. The chain uses TRBV31 and TRBJ2-5, with D possibly being TRBD2 (7 bases). CDR1 and CDR2 from the germline V gene are GKSSPN and SITVG. CDR3 length equals 13 residues. CDR3 DNA, as far as it was read: TGTGCCTGGAGTCTAAAGGGGGGGGAC. It codes for CAWSLKGGD. The whole CDR3 protein reads CAWSLKGGDTQYF.

This clone showed up just a few times. Germline and genes here are mouse. The read gets to within 4 residues of the CDR3 end, and the germline J gene fills in the rest. The genes are TRBV1 and TRBJ1-1, with D possibly being TRBD1 (6 bases). The CDR3 sequence is 13 residues long. Trimming removed 10 bases at V and 0 bases at J, with 12 bases between. Per the germline V gene, CDR1 is NSQYPW and CDR2 is LRSPGD (reference sequence). The sequenced CDR3 bases are TGCACCTCCGGGACAAAAACAAACACA. Translated, it gives CTSGTKTNT. The full CDR3 reads CTSGTKTNTEVFF.

About this clone: Genes and germline come from the mouse. CDR3 DNA, as far as it was read: TGTGCCAGCAGTGCCCCGCTGGGGGATCCTTAT. Its protein is CASSAPLGDPY. The full-length CDR3 reads as CASSAPLGDPYEQYF. This chain connects TRBV13-1 to TRBJ2-7; the match to TRBD2 covers 7 bases. From the germline J gene comes the end of the CDR3, since the read stops 4 residues before it. Germline V lookup: CDR1 NSHNY, CDR2 SYGAGN. This CDR3 region has 15 residues.

Turning to this clone: Genes here carry mouse names. The missing CDR3 end, 4 residues past where the read stops, is filled in from the germline J gene. J is TRBJ2-1 and V is TRBV1, with 7 bases identical to TRBD1. CDR1 and CDR2 (germline): NSQYPW, LRSPGD (reference sequence). After removal of 6 bases from V and 4 bases from J, the junction contained 6 bases not matched to a gene. This CDR3 region has 14 residues. The CDR3 here is CTCRAGTVYAEQFF. Incomplete CDR3 DNA: TGCACCTGCAGGGCCGGGACAGTTTATGCT.

This clone was counted ten times or more. The germline and genes are mouse ones. The same CDR3 is also encoded by other DNA sequences in this sample. CDR3 residues: CASSQDPGNTGQLYF. Incomplete CDR3 DNA: TGTGCCAGCAGCCAAGATCCAGGGAACACCGGG. The chain joins TRBV5 to TRBJ2-2; D possibly corresponds to TRBD1 (5 bases). The read ends 4 residues shy of where the CDR3 ends; the end is completed using the germline J gene. Germline lookup yields CDR1 LGHNA and CDR2 YNLKQL (reference sequence). The CDR3 is 15 amino acids. Trimming removed 0 bases from V and 2 bases from J, with 7 bases in between.

Concerning this clone: Gene labels here are mouse ones. The read ends 3 residues shy of where the CDR3 ends; the end is completed using the germline J gene. The chain couples TRBV13-3 to TRBJ1-6, with unresolved D. TRBJ1-6 is assigned to the ORF class and has an uncertain function. The ends were cut back, 0 bases at V and 10 bases at J, with 5 bases in the middle. The germline gives CDR1 NNHDY, CDR2 SYVADS. This CDR3 has 12 amino acids. Incomplete CDR3 DNA: TGTGCCAGCAGTGATGTTGTCTCGCCC. Its protein is CASSDVVSP. The full CDR3 reads CASSDVVSPLYF.

This clone was observed a handful of times. Gene names refer to mouse genes. Read sequence stops 4 residues before the CDR3 end, and the germline J gene provides the missing end. The chain links TRBV13-1 to TRBJ2-2, with a weak D call TRBD1 (6 bases). The germline V gene has CDR1 NSHNY and CDR2 SYGAGN. This CDR3 is 15 amino acids long. The germline V and J ends were trimmed by 2 bases and 0 bases, with 8 bases remaining between them. The sequenced part of the CDR3 DNA is TGTGCCAGCAGTGAGACAGGCCCAAACACCGGG. This translates into CASSETGPNTG. The whole CDR3 protein reads CASSETGPNTGQLYF.

In its sample, this clone was seen a few times. The germline and genes are mouse ones. The CDR3 is cut off 4 residues early in the read; its end comes from the germline J gene. The chain links TRBV19 to TRBJ1-1, with 7 bases lining up with TRBD1. V shed 4 bases, J shed 0 bases, and the junction held 6 bases outside the gene matches. This CDR3 region has 15 residues. The germline V gene has CDR1 FNHDT and CDR2 SITEND (reference sequence). CDR3 residues: CASSLPGQTNTEVFF. CDR3 bases read: TGTGCCAGCAGTCTCCCGGGACAGACAAACACA.

A note on this clone: The gene names given are mouse names. The CDR3 goes on 4 residues after the read ends, and that part is filled in from the germline J gene. V gene TRBV5 combines with J gene TRBJ2-5; TRBD2 aligns across 10 bases. Germline V gene lookup returns CDR1 LGHNA and CDR2 YNLKQL (reference sequence). V lost 4 bases and J lost 2; bases outside the gene matches: 3. This CDR3 region has 15 residues. CDR3 bases read: TGTGCCAGCAGCCCTGGGACTGGGGCCCAAGAC. Amino acids: CASSPGTGAQD. The full CDR3 is CASSPGTGAQDTQYF.

This clone turned up a few times. The listed genes are named as in mouse. The sequenced fragment ends 4 residues before the CDR3 boundary, so the rest is inferred from the germline J gene. The sample carries other DNA sequences with the same CDR3. This chain connects TRBV19 to TRBJ1-2; 7 bases are shared with TRBD1. CDR3 length equals 15 residues. Losses at the gene ends were 0 bases for V and 2 bases for J; bases not matched to a gene: 4. CDR1 and CDR2 (germline): FNHDT, SITEND (reference sequence). Partial CDR3 DNA: TGTGCCAGCAGTATAGCAGGGGGGGCGAACTCC. This gives the protein CASSIAGGANS. In full, the CDR3 reads CASSIAGGANSDYTF.

This clone occurred a few times. The genes are named according to mouse. The CDR3 here is CASPQTGDNSPLYF. The CDR3 DNA, read in part, is TGTGCCAGCCCTCAGACAGGGGATAATTCGCCC. The rearrangement joins TRBV26 to TRBJ1-6, with 8 bases aligning to TRBD1. The read ends 3 residues early relative to the CDR3; the germline J gene fills the gap. TRBJ1-6 carries the ORF label, with uncertain function. The germline gives CDR1 KGHPV, CDR2 FQNQEV (reference sequence). The CDR3 contains 14 residues. V lost 8 bases to trimming and J lost 5 bases; unmatched junction nucleotides: 5.

There are a few counts of this clone. Gene and germline names: mouse. The read ends 4 residues shy of where the CDR3 ends; the end is completed using the germline J gene. V usage is TRBV5 and J usage is TRBJ2-5, with D perhaps TRBD1 (5 bases). Per the germline V gene, CDR1 is LGHNA and CDR2 is YNLKQL (reference sequence). CDR3 length equals 14 residues. CDR3 DNA (partial): TGTGCCAGCAGCCAACCGGACAAAGAAGAC. As protein: CASSQPDKED. In full, the CDR3 reads CASSQPDKEDTQYF.

This clone turned up a few times. Gene and germline names: mouse. Partial CDR3 DNA: TGTGCCAGCAGAGGGGACAGGGGAGAGGATTCGCCC. It translates to CASRGDRGEDSP. The CDR3, in full, reads CASRGDRGEDSPLYF. The rearrangement links TRBV13-1 to TRBJ1-6; 10 nucleotides line up with TRBD1. The read finishes 3 residues shy of the CDR3 end, and the germline J gene is used to complete it. TRBJ1-6 carries the ORF label, with uncertain function. J was trimmed by 8 bases and V by 5 bases; bases with no gene match: 7. The CDR3 runs to 15 residues. Germline values: CDR1 NSHNY, CDR2 SYGAGN.

Note on this clone: Gene labels here are mouse ones. The CDR3 is cut off 3 residues early in the read; its end comes from the germline J gene. Other DNA sequences within the sample encode an identical CDR3. The gene calls are TRBV31 and TRBJ1-6; D perhaps matches TRBD1 (6 bases). TRBJ1-6 has ORF status, its function being uncertain. Trimming removed 3 bases at V and 0 bases at J, with 12 bases between. The CDR3 runs 16 residues. Germline CDR1 and CDR2: GKSSPN and SITVG. The CDR3 region is CAWSLQGSSYNSPLYF. CDR3 bases read: TGTGCCTGGAGCCTTCAGGGGTCTTCCTATAATTCGCCC.

This clone turned up a few times. Gene labels here are mouse ones. The CDR3 end lies 4 residues beyond the end of the read and is filled in from the germline J gene. Other DNA variants within this sample encode the same CDR3. This chain connects TRBV13-3 to TRBJ2-1; D is possibly TRBD1 (5 bases). The CDR3 runs to 12 residues. The germline V gene has CDR1 NNHDY and CDR2 SYVADS. The CDR3 protein is CASSDRVAEQFF. Incomplete CDR3 DNA: TGTGCCAGCAGTGACAGGGTGGCT.